This section outlines one T cell receptor (beta chain) sequence together with its context. Its target is not known. Study observations and caveats: Tumor-infiltrating Treg TCR alpha and beta sequences overlapped most with tumor naive CD4+ T cells, then blood naive. In terms of TCR gene usage, tumor memory CD4+ T cells clustered together with blood and lymph node memory CD4+ cells, as well as with lymph node naive CD4+ cells.

Via MiXCR, TCRdb re-called the 5' RACE reads, giving one row per CDR3 protein. Of some 45,000 distinct CDR3 sequences in the sample, roughly 28% are singletons; the top ten hold roughly 1.9%. The CDR3 spans 15 residues. Trimming stripped 2 bases from V and 4 bases from J, with 12 bases between. Germline CDR1 SGHTA, CDR2 FQGTGA. The receptor comes from a female donor with breast cancer. The V gene is TRBV7-3, the J gene TRBJ2-1, with D perhaps matching TRBD1 (5 bases). Sequencing was done on a sample of naive CD4+ T cells sorted from blood. Subset described: naive CD4+ T cells, CD4+CD45RA+CD25-. The CDR3 spells CASSLGVQEYNEQFF. CDR3 bases: TGTGCCAGCAGCTTAGGGGTACAGGAATACAATGAGCAGTTCTTC.